This TCR beta chain was sequenced for a study of identical twins. Template switching created a universal primer site, and the cDNA included unique molecular identifiers. A single record per CDR3 protein comes from TCRdb applying MiXCR to the 5' RACE reads. The sample carries about 520,000 distinct CDR3 sequences, roughly 21% recorded once. CDR1 and CDR2 from the germline V gene are SGHNT and YYREEE (reference sequence). The CDR3 has 17 amino acids. Trimming took off 4 bases at V and 7 bases at J, with 24 bases between the two ends. The same sample was also used in a study of T cells expressing NK-cell markers. As that study records: The sequencing cohort of eight donors included seven HCMV-seropositive individuals and one seronegative individual. The study found these clonotypes also leading the CD3+CD56-NKG2C+ fraction in four donors.

This chain joins TRBV5-4 and TRBJ2-1; possibly TRBD2 for D (5 bases). The receptor was derived from a woman aged 18-29 years in good health. The material sequenced was CD4+ T cells sorted from blood. The CDR3 region is CASSRPGVSAYSNEQFF. The CDR3 bases are TGTGCCAGCAGCAGACCCGGGGTTTCTGCTTACTCAAATGAGCAGTTCTTC.